This T cell receptor (beta chain) was captured in a study of T cell changes during pregnancy in multiple sclerosis. Only in-frame clones appear in the TCRdb table, and some are missing; sequencing was by immunoSEQ multiplex PCR. This repertoire shows fewer than 45,000 clones, about 88% found once; its top ten account for more than 4.5%. Per germline, CDR1 PRHDT and CDR2 FYEKMQ (reference sequence). V lost 5 bases, J lost 2 bases, and 16 bases lay in between. The CDR3 is made up of 16 amino acids. This clonotype was obtained from a female donor in good health, enrolled as a control in a pregnancy study. This sample comprised peripheral blood, obtained in the third trimester of pregnancy. The chain is built from TRBV13 and TRBJ1-3, with D perhaps TRBD1 (6 bases). CDR3 residues: CASSPQGRGTGNTIYF. In DNA, the CDR3 is TGTGCCAGCAGCCCACAGGGCCGGGGAACTGGAAACACCATATATTTT.